The clone carrying this TCR beta chain was counted between two and nine times. What it binds is unknown. The TCR beta CDR3 regions underwent amplification using RNA transcripts as the source. The HTBI set primed first-round TCR CDR3 RT-PCR. TCRdb passed the multiplex PCR reads through MiXCR, listing each CDR3 protein once. The sample yields hundreds of thousands of distinct CDR3 sequences, 45% seen once. CDR1 is SGHRS and CDR2 is YFSETQ in the germline V gene. V was shortened by 2 bases and J by 6 bases, with 11 bases between the two germline ends. The CDR3 is made up of 14 amino acids. These data are taken from a study of T cells in Graves' hyperthyroidism and ophthalmopathy. Study results and caveats: Peripheral blood also featured most of the thyroid clonotypes expanded above 0.001. Using 13 V-J features, a model discriminated ophthalmopathy from stable hyperthyroidism.

The study left out patients who had uncontrolled infection, other autoimmune disease, pregnancy or lactation. Diagnoses rested on clinical symptoms, serum thyroxine and TRAb, thyroid ultrasound and orbital computed tomography. Material for sequencing was peripheral blood or thyroid tissue (not recorded which). The sequence was obtained from an adult man with Graves' disease, either hyperthyroidism or ophthalmopathy (not recorded which). The chain joins TRBV5-1 to TRBJ1-4; D is possibly TRBD1 (5 bases). The CDR3 DNA reads as TGCGCCAGCAGCTTCCAGGGTCGAGATGAAAAACTGTTTTTT. Its protein is CASSFQGRDEKLFF. The full variable domain, completed using reference TRBV5-1 and TRBJ1-4, is KAGVTQTPRYLIKTRGQQVTLSCSPISGHRSVSWYQQTPGQGLQFLFEYFSETQRNKGNFPGRFSGRQFSNSRSEMNVSTLELGDSALYLCASSFQGRDEKLFFGSGTQLSVL.